These T cell receptor beta chains were read from a single sample in a study of blood T cell repertoires in COVID-19. Here immunoSEQ multiplex PCR was the method, and the copy in TCRdb shows in-frame clones only, minus some. The sample has about 320,000 clones, 90% to 95% seen once. What was sequenced was PBMCs or T cells enriched from blood (not recorded which). These receptors all come from a young woman who had been exposed to COVID-19. Each CDR3 is given with its conserved first and last residue. The D gene is left open where the match is weak. Expanded clones get a size class; other rows say once, few or many, or leave the size out.

TRBJ2-7,.,TRBV5-4,.,CASSSGGLDFYEQYF,TGTGCCAGCAGCTCAGGAGGGCTTGACTTCTACGAGCAGTACTTC
TRBJ1-2,.,TRBV7-9,.,CASSLERGLGLYGYTF,TGTGCCAGCAGCTTGGAACGGGGGTTAGGGCTCTATGGCTACACCTTC
TRBJ2-3,.,TRBV15,.,CATRGGARQGAGTDTQYF,TGTGCCACCAGAGGGGGGGCCCGGCAGGGGGCCGGCACAGATACGCAGTATTTT
TRBJ1-2,.,TRBV5-1,.,CASSQRTPGSTLYGYTF,TGCGCCAGCAGCCAAAGGACCCCGGGATCCACACTCTATGGCTACACCTTC
TRBJ1-2,.,TRBV19,.,CASSILNYGYTF,TGTGCCAGTAGTATCCTAAATTATGGCTACACCTTC
TRBJ1-3,.,TRBV3-1/TRBV3-2,TRBD1,CASSPRDRGNTIYF,TGTGCCAGCAGCCCCCGGGACAGGGGAAACACCATATATTTT
TRBJ2-3,.,TRBV7-2,TRBD1,CASSPPTGPKTDTQYF,TGTGCCAGCAGCCCACCGACAGGGCCGAAAACAGATACGCAGTATTTT
TRBJ1-2,.,TRBV7-3,TRBD1,CASSSRTGDNGYTF,TGTGCCAGCAGCTCTCGGACAGGGGACAATGGCTACACCTTC
TRBJ2-5,.,TRBV4-2,TRBD2,CASSQETSGGLETQYF,TGTGCCAGCAGCCAAGAGACTAGCGGGGGGCTGGAGACCCAGTACTTC
TRBJ2-2,few,TRBV24-1,TRBD2,CATSDLLGSGGNGELFF,TGTGCCACCAGTGATTTGCTCGGTAGCGGGGGTAACGGGGAGCTGTTTTTT
TRBJ2-3,.,TRBV10-3,.,CAIGTGDFTDTQYF,TGTGCCATCGGTACGGGGGACTTCACAGATACGCAGTATTTT
TRBJ2-5,.,TRBV6-5,TRBD1,CASQDRSVETQYF,TGTGCCAGCCAGGACAGGTCCGTAGAGACCCAGTACTTC
TRBJ2-1,.,TRBV11-1,TRBD2,CASSSRLAGGYNEQFF,TGTGCCAGCAGCTCCCGTCTAGCGGGGGGATACAATGAGCAGTTCTTC
TRBJ2-5,.,TRBV11-2,.,CASSLTGGLETQYF,TGTGCCAGCAGCTTGACGGGGGGCCTGGAGACCCAGTACTTC
TRBJ2-7,.,TRBV2,TRBD1,CASSTRTGDHEQYF,TGTGCCAGCAGCACACGGACAGGGGACCACGAGCAGTACTTC
TRBJ1-5,.,TRBV6-4,.,CASSDRGRNQPQHF,TGTGCCAGCAGTGACAGGGGAAGGAATCAGCCCCAGCATTTT
TRBJ1-5,.,TRBV12-5,.,CASSRPGSNQPQHF,TGTGCTAGTAGCCGACCGGGTAGCAATCAGCCCCAGCATTTT
TRBJ1-1,.,TRBV19,.,CASSIRRGTEAFF,TGTGCCAGTAGTATCCGGAGGGGCACTGAAGCTTTCTTT
TRBJ2-2,.,TRBV18,TRBD1,CASSARQGEETGELFF,TGTGCCAGCTCAGCGAGACAGGGGGAGGAGACCGGGGAGCTGTTTTTT
TRBJ1-1,.,TRBV3-1/TRBV3-2,.,CASSQGGLGAFF,TGTGCCAGCAGCCAAGGGGGGCTCGGAGCTTTCTTT
TRBJ1-4,.,TRBV18,.,CASSPSGDENEKLFF,TGTGCCAGCTCACCATCAGGGGACGAAAATGAAAAACTGTTTTTT
TRBJ1-2,.,TRBV19,TRBD1,CASAWDRGDYGYTF,TGTGCCAGCGCTTGGGACAGGGGGGACTATGGCTACACCTTC
TRBJ2-7,.,TRBV7-9,.,CASSSPVGRQPPTYEQYF,TGTGCCAGCAGCTCGCCGGTAGGGAGGCAACCACCGACCTACGAGCAGTACTTC
TRBJ2-3,.,TRBV7-9,TRBD2,CASSLGTSGGPADTQYF,TGTGCCAGCAGCTTAGGGACTAGCGGGGGGCCCGCAGATACGCAGTATTTT
TRBJ2-5,.,TRBV10-3,TRBD2,CAITADLAGGQETQYF,TGTGCCATCACGGCGGACTTAGCGGGGGGGCAAGAGACCCAGTACTTC
TRBJ1-2,few,TRBV27,TRBD1,CASSPGQVLSYGYTF,TGTGCCAGCAGCCCAGGACAGGTCCTATCCTATGGCTACACCTTC
TRBJ1-6,.,TRBV9,.,CASSVGGDNSPLHF,TGTGCCAGCAGCGTAGGGGGGGATAATTCACCCCTCCACTTT
TRBJ2-1,.,TRBV6-2/TRBV6-3,TRBD2,CASSSWLAGAYNEQFF,TGTGCCAGCAGTTCGTGGCTAGCGGGGGCCTACAATGAGCAGTTCTTC
TRBJ1-4,.,TRBV10-3,TRBD1,CATKDRDAEKLFF,TGTGCCACTAAAGACAGGGATGCCGAAAAACTGTTTTTT
TRBJ2-3,.,TRBV3-1/TRBV3-2,TRBD2,CASSQDGGVGTDTQYF,TGTGCCAGCAGCCAAGACGGGGGGGTGGGCACAGATACGCAGTATTTT
TRBJ1-2,.,TRBV2,TRBD1,CASKDRFNYGYTF,TGTGCCAGCAAGGACAGGTTCAACTATGGCTACACCTTC
TRBJ1-1,.,TRBV5-1,.,CASTGGMNTEAFF,TGCGCCAGCACCGGCGGCATGAACACTGAAGCTTTCTTT
TRBJ1-4,.,TRBV19,TRBD1,CASTDRGREKLFF,TGTGCCAGTACGGACAGGGGGCGCGAAAAACTGTTTTTT
TRBJ2-5,once,TRBV11-2,TRBD2,CASSHPSGGEETQYF,TGTGCCAGCAGCCATCCTAGCGGGGGGGAAGAGACCCAGTACTTC
TRBJ1-5,.,TRBV29-1,TRBD1,CSARQGNQPQHF,TGCAGCGCACGACAGGGAAATCAGCCCCAGCATTTT
TRBJ1-3,once,TRBV29-1,TRBD1,CSVDGPGQGNTIYF,TGCAGCGTTGACGGGCCGGGACAGGGAAACACCATATATTTT
TRBJ2-3,.,TRBV29-1,TRBD2,CSVEGFVSGGSNTQYF,TGCAGCGTTGAAGGTTTCGTGAGCGGGGGATCTAATACGCAGTATTTT
TRBJ1-5,.,TRBV7-2,.,CASSLGGGRNQPQHF,TGTGCCAGCAGCCTAGGCGGGGGGCGCAATCAGCCCCAGCATTTT
TRBJ2-7,once,TRBV4-1,TRBD1,CASSQLRDRAYEQYF,TGCGCCAGCAGCCAACTCCGGGACAGAGCCTACGAGCAGTACTTC
TRBJ2-5,.,TRBV5-5,.,CASSLESETQYF,TGTGCCAGCAGCTTAGAGTCAGAGACCCAGTACTTC
TRBJ1-6,.,TRBV5-6,.,CASSTGQWINSPLHF,TGTGCCAGCAGCACTGGACAGTGGATTAATTCACCCCTCCACTTT
TRBJ1-2,.,TRBV10-3,.,CAISENIGDRGYTF,TGTGCCATCAGTGAAAACATCGGAGATCGTGGCTACACCTTC
TRBJ1-6,.,TRBV7-9,TRBD1,CASSSQDRASGPLHF,TGTGCCAGCAGCTCCCAAGACAGGGCCTCTGGGCCCCTCCACTTT
TRBJ2-3,.,TRBV19,TRBD2,CASSIGPRTSTSTDTQYF,TGTGCCAGTAGTATAGGCCCCCGGACTAGCACTAGCACAGATACGCAGTATTTT
TRBJ1-4,.,TRBV7-8,TRBD1,CASSGVRGLRGEKLFF,TGTGCCAGCAGCGGGGTCAGGGGGCTCAGGGGTGAAAAACTGTTTTTT
TRBJ2-7,.,TRBV29-1,.,CSVELAGYEQYF,TGCAGCGTTGAATTGGCAGGCTACGAGCAGTACTTC